The T cell receptor (beta chain) described here comes from a study of T cell responses to AZD1222 COVID-19 vaccine. Findings and limits, study-wide: Close to half of spike-specific TCRs reportedly recognize unmutated variant regions. Repertoire sampling was restricted to post-peak T cell response timepoints.

The data were produced by immunoSEQ multiplex PCR, yet TCRdb's version contains in-frame clones alone and is incomplete. The data show about 150,000 clones, approximately 90% seen once. About this clone itself: The antigen remains undetermined.

The germline CDR1 and CDR2 sequences are SGHRS and YFSETQ. The CDR3 runs to 17 residues. V shed 4 bases and J shed 0 bases, with 17 bases lying between them. Pooled together were second doses at about 4 or about 12 weeks. The sequence derives from an adult who received the AZD1222 COVID-19 vaccine. The V gene is TRBV5-1, the J gene TRBJ2-1; possibly TRBD1 for D (5 bases). The input for sequencing was peripheral blood, taken 28 days after the second AZD1222 dose. The CDR3 nucleotides read TGCGCCAGCAGCGACCCGGACACACTGAGCTCCTACAATGAGCAGTTCTTC. Protein product: CASSDPDTLSSYNEQFF. Combining the CDR3 with reference TRBV5-1 and TRBJ2-1 gives the whole variable domain KAGVTQTPRYLIKTRGQQVTLSCSPISGHRSVSWYQQTPGQGLQFLFEYFSETQRNKGNFPGRFSGRQFSNSRSEMNVSTLELGDSALYLCASSDPDTLSSYNEQFFGPGTRLTVL.